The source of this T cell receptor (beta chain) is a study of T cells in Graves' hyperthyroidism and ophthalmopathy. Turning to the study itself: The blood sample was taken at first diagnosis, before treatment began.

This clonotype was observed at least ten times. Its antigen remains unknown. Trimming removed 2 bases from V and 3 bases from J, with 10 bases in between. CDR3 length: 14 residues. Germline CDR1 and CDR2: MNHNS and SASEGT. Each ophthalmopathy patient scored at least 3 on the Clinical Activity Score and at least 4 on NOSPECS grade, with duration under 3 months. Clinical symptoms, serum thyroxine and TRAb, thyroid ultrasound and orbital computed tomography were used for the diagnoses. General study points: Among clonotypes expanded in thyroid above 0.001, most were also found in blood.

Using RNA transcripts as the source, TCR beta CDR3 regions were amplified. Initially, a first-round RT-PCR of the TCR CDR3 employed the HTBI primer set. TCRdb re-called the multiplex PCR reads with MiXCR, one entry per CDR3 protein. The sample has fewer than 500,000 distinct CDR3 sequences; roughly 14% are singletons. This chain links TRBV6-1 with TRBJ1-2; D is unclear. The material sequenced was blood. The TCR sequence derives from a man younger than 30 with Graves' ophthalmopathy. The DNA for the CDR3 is TGTGCCAGCAGTGAATACACAGCCTACTATGGCTACACCTTC. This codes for CASSEYTAYYGYTF.